Below, 27 T cell receptor beta chains from the same sample are listed, as sequenced in a study of blood T cell repertoires in COVID-19. Repertoires were generated with immunoSEQ multiplex PCR, while TCRdb's copy carries only in-frame clones and drops some. The table lists approximately 150,000 clones, about 88% of them singletons, with 2% to 3% in the top ten. The sample taken for sequencing was PBMCs or T cells enriched from blood (not recorded which). Receptors were obtained from a man in his forties or fifties with acute COVID-19.

V gene TRBV11-2 combines with J gene TRBJ1-2; 8 nucleotides agree with TRBD1. Per the germline V gene, CDR1 is SGHAT and CDR2 is FQNNGV. The CDR3 totals 13 residues. J lost 2 bases, V lost 5 bases, and 1 base had no gene match. The CDR3 loop is CASSRTGNYGYTF. CDR3 nucleotides: TGTGCCAGCAGCAGGACAGGGAACTATGGCTACACCTTC.

The V and J genes are TRBV5-4 and TRBJ2-1; 12 positions match TRBD2. The V segment lost 2 bases and the J segment 10 bases; nucleotides outside the gene matches: 10. Looked up from germline, CDR1 is SGHNT and CDR2 is YYREEE (reference sequence). The CDR3 has 16 residues. The CDR3 loop reads CASSFKLAGGREEQFF. CDR3 DNA: TGTGCCAGCAGCTTCAAACTAGCGGGAGGAAGGGAGGAGCAGTTCTTC.

The chain uses TRBV6-5 and TRBJ1-1; D uncertain. CDR1 is MNHEY, CDR2 SVGAGI, per germline. There are 14 residues in the CDR3. V was shortened by 2 bases and J by 5 bases, with 12 bases between the two germline ends. The CDR3 DNA follows: TGTGCCAGCAGTTACGGCCGGTCGGGGACTGAAGCTTTCTTT. Its translation: CASSYGRSGTEAFF.

The chain has TRBV6-5 and TRBJ1-2; D is undetermined. The V end lost 4 bases, the J end lost 4 bases, and 7 bases lay between the germline ends. The CDR3 covers 12 residues. Germline CDR1 reads MNHEY; CDR2 reads SVGAGI. CDR3 residues: CASSFAGYGYTF. CDR3 DNA sequence: TGTGCCAGCAGTTTCGCCGGCTATGGCTACACCTTC.

This clone is a singleton in its sample. The gene calls are TRBV6-5 and TRBJ1-4; D call uncertain. CDR1 and CDR2 (germline): MNHEY, SVGAGI. This CDR3 has 15 residues. Trimming shortened V by 2 bases and J by 5 bases, and 12 bases separated the two germline ends. The CDR3 spells CASSYSSGVNEKLFF. The CDR3 nucleotides read TGTGCCAGCAGTTACAGTAGCGGGGTCAATGAAAAACTGTTTTTT.

The V and J genes are TRBV6-5 and TRBJ2-3; 10 bases are shared with TRBD1. With 6 bases clipped from V and 1 base from J, the junction kept 4 bases outside the gene matches. Looked up from germline, CDR1 is MNHEY and CDR2 is SVGAGI. This CDR3 spans 15 amino acids. The CDR3 is CASRSGTGGTDTQYF. Written as DNA, the CDR3 is TGTGCCAGCAGATCCGGGACAGGGGGCACAGATACGCAGTATTTT.

This clone occurred once. V usage is TRBV7-9 and J usage is TRBJ2-3; D remains unclear. This CDR3 comprises 15 residues. Germline V gene sequence: CDR1 SEHNR, CDR2 FQNEAQ (reference sequence). V lost 1 base, J lost 0 bases, and 8 bases lay in between. As DNA, the CDR3 is TGTGCCAGCAGCTTAGGGCTGATTAGCACAGATACGCAGTATTTT. Residues: CASSLGLISTDTQYF. Complete variable domain (other parts from reference TRBV7-9 and TRBJ2-3): DTGVSQNPRHKITKRGQNVTFRCDPISEHNRLYWYRQTLGQGPEFLTYFQNEAQLEKSRLLSDRFSAERPKGSFSTLEIQRTEQGDSAMYLCASSLGLISTDTQYFGPGTRLTVL.

V and J are TRBV29-1 and TRBJ2-1; 11 nucleotides match TRBD1. Germline V CDR1 and CDR2: SQVTM, ANQGSEA. The CDR3 spans 13 residues. The CDR3 coding sequence is TGCAGTATCGGGACAGGGGGTTACAATGAGCAGTTCTTC. It is translated as CSIGTGGYNEQFF.

This clone showed up just a few times. The chain carries TRBV18 and TRBJ1-1; no reliable D call. Germline V gives CDR1 KGHSH, CDR2 LQKENI. Trimming cost V 3 bases and J 6 bases, with 8 bases left between them. The CDR3 extends over 12 amino acids. CDR3 bases: TGTGCCAGCTCACCGCCCGAGTCTGAAGCTTTCTTT. Translation: CASSPPESEAFF.

This chain links TRBV14 with TRBJ2-6, with D unresolved. V lost 0 bases and J 4 bases, leaving 4 bases between the germline ends. Germline values: CDR1 SGHDN, CDR2 FVKESK. This CDR3 spans 14 amino acids. The CDR3 bases are TGTGCCAGCAGCCAAGATACAGGGGCCAACGTCCTGACTTTC. It is translated as CASSQDTGANVLTF.

This clone was seen a handful of times. The CDR3 loop is CASRGGQGPLHF. CDR3 DNA: TGTGCCAGCAGGGGAGGACAGGGTCCCCTCCACTTT. The gene calls are TRBV12-3 or TRBV12-4 and TRBJ1-6, with 8 bases identical to TRBD1. The CDR3 runs to 12 residues. V dropped 6 bases and J dropped 13; count of bases not matched to a gene: 5.

The chain uses TRBV5-1 and TRBJ2-5; TRBD2 matches 9 bases. CDR3 length equals 14 residues. Germline lookup yields CDR1 SGHRS and CDR2 YFSETQ. The trim removed 0 bases at V and 4 bases at J, leaving 1 base unmatched. CDR3 loop: CASSLALAGETQYF. CDR3 DNA: TGCGCCAGCAGCTTGGCACTAGCGGGAGAGACCCAGTACTTC.

This clone was observed once. The J gene is TRBJ2-3, the V gene TRBV29-1; 9 bases fit TRBD2. V dropped 3 bases and J dropped 8; count of bases not matched to a gene: 15. From germline, CDR1 is SQVTM and CDR2 ANQGSEA. The CDR3 has 16 amino acids. DNA of the CDR3: TGCAGCGTTGACAGTTGGCGGGAGGGCTCCCCGGGTACGCAGTATTTT. Its translation: CSVDSWREGSPGTQYF.

The chain links TRBV6-5 to TRBJ1-5; weak D call: TRBD1 (5 bases). V was trimmed by 6 bases and J by 6 bases, leaving 15 bases between them. Germline-derived CDR1 and CDR2 are MNHEY and SVGAGI. The CDR3 is made up of 14 amino acids. The CDR3 DNA sequence: TGTGCCAGCAGCACCGGGAGGGGAGGTCAGCCCCAGCATTTT. It is translated as CASSTGRGGQPQHF.

V is TRBV5-1 and J is TRBJ1-1, with 9 nucleotides matching TRBD1. The CDR3 is 15 amino acids. The germline V gene has CDR1 SGHRS and CDR2 YFSETQ. The V segment lost 4 bases and the J segment 5 bases; nucleotides outside the gene matches: 9. CDR3 sequence reads: CASSETGGAWTEAFF. The CDR3 DNA follows: TGCGCCAGCAGCGAAACAGGGGGCGCCTGGACTGAAGCTTTCTTT.

This clone was recorded a few times. The chain uses TRBV5-1 and TRBJ2-2; 9 positions match TRBD2. Per germline, CDR1 SGHRS and CDR2 YFSETQ. V gave up 5 bases and J gave up 5 bases; unmatched junction bases: 7. The CDR3 totals 15 residues. Written as DNA, the CDR3 is TGCGCCAGCAGAGAAGCGGGGGGAGAGACCGGGGAGCTGTTTTTT. Protein sequence: CASREAGGETGELFF. Supplemented by reference TRBV5-1 and TRBJ2-2, the full variable domain reads KAGVTQTPRYLIKTRGQQVTLSCSPISGHRSVSWYQQTPGQGLQFLFEYFSETQRNKGNFPGRFSGRQFSNSRSEMNVSTLELGDSALYLCASREAGGETGELFFGEGSRLTVL.

The chain combines TRBV5-1 with TRBJ1-2; 7 nucleotides agree with TRBD1. The V and J ends lost 4 bases and 0 bases, in that order; junction bases with no gene match: 0. The CDR3 is made up of 13 amino acids. Looked up from germline, CDR1 is SGHRS and CDR2 is YFSETQ. The CDR3 region has the DNA TGCGCCAGCAGCGGACAGGCTAACTATGGCTACACCTTC. Its protein is CASSGQANYGYTF.

This clone was recorded only once. This chain uses TRBV18 with TRBJ2-1; 9 bases agree with TRBD1. J gave up 3 bases and V 0 bases, and 3 bases lay outside the gene matches. Germline assignment: CDR1 KGHSH and CDR2 LQKENI. CDR3 length: 16 amino acids. CDR3 amino acids: CASSPPGTGSYNEQFF. Here the CDR3 DNA reads TGTGCCAGCTCACCACCGGGGACAGGGAGCTACAATGAGCAGTTCTTC.

The rearrangement joins TRBV2 to TRBJ2-7; 7 nucleotides line up with TRBD1. The CDR3 is made up of 13 amino acids. The germline gives CDR1 SNHLY, CDR2 FYNNEI. The ends lost 11 bases at V and 1 base at J; junction bases unmatched: 8. This chain's CDR3 is CAAFRDSSYEQYF. The CDR3 coding sequence is TGTGCCGCTTTCCGGGACAGTTCCTACGAGCAGTACTTC.

The chain employs TRBV2 and TRBJ1-2, with TRBD1 matching 7 bases. This CDR3 comprises 12 residues. CDR1 and CDR2 from the germline V gene are SNHLY and FYNNEI. V was clipped by 10 bases and J by 11 bases; unmatched bases: 13. The CDR3 sequence is CATKDIDREYTF. CDR3 coding DNA: TGTGCCACCAAAGATATTGACAGGGAATACACCTTC.

The chain links TRBV19 to TRBJ2-5; 7 bases are a match to TRBD1. Per the germline V gene, CDR1 is LNHDA and CDR2 is SQIVND (reference sequence). Trimming at V came to 3 bases and at J to 1 base, leaving 8 bases not matched to a gene. This CDR3 has 16 amino acids. The CDR3 loop reads CASSIGTEPSQETQYF. CDR3 sequence (DNA): TGTGCCAGTAGTATTGGGACAGAGCCAAGCCAAGAGACCCAGTACTTC.

This rearrangement joins TRBV5-1 to TRBJ1-1; 8 bases align to TRBD1. Germline-derived CDR1 and CDR2 are SGHRS and YFSETQ. This CDR3 has 15 residues. With V trimmed by 4 bases and J by 4 bases, 9 bases remained unmatched. The CDR3, as DNA: TGCGCCAGCAGCCAGGACAGGGCCGGGGGCACTGAAGCTTTCTTT. This gives the protein CASSQDRAGGTEAFF.

The V gene is TRBV5-1, the J gene TRBJ1-1, with 10 bases lining up with TRBD1. The CDR3 extends over 14 amino acids. Germline V gives CDR1 SGHRS, CDR2 YFSETQ. The V segment lost 5 bases and the J segment 3 bases; nucleotides outside the gene matches: 4. The CDR3 DNA follows: TGCGCCAGCAGTCCGGGACAGGGGTACACTGAAGCTTTCTTT. Translation: CASSPGQGYTEAFF.

The chain joins TRBV19 to TRBJ2-2, with 10 bases fitting TRBD1. Germline-derived CDR1 and CDR2 are LNHDA and SQIVND (reference sequence). The length of the CDR3 is 13 residues. V gave up 8 bases and J gave up 7 bases; unmatched junction bases: 4. Here the CDR3 DNA reads TGTGCCAGTGGGACAGGGGCAGTCGGGGAGCTGTTTTTT. Translating gives CASGTGAVGELFF.

The J gene is TRBJ1-2, the V gene TRBV6-2 or TRBV6-3; possible D gene TRBD1, 5 bases. The CDR3 contains 16 residues. V shed 2 bases and J shed 4 bases, with 17 bases lying between them. CDR1 and CDR2 from the germline V gene are MNHEY and SVGEGT. The CDR3 DNA is TGTGCCAGCAGTTACCCGGAGGGTTGGGGGACCTATGGCTACACCTTC. This encodes CASSYPEGWGTYGYTF.

The rearrangement joins TRBV10-1 to TRBJ1-4, with 7 bases that match TRBD1. V was clipped by 2 bases and J by 7 bases; unmatched bases: 7. The CDR3 consists of 15 residues. Germline V gives CDR1 WNHNN, CDR2 SYGVQD (reference sequence). CDR3 bases: TGCGCCAGCAGTGAGCCGATGGGACAGACTGAAAAACTGTTTTTT. Protein: CASSEPMGQTEKLFF.

This clone showed up just a few times. V usage is TRBV3-1 (or the pseudogene TRBV3-2) and J usage is TRBJ2-1; 8 nucleotides line up with TRBD2. This CDR3 region has 15 residues. The V segment lost 1 base and the J segment 8 bases; nucleotides outside the gene matches: 7. Germline V gene data show CDR1 as LGHDT and CDR2 as YNNKEL (reference sequence). CDR3 bases: TGTGCCAGCAGCCAAGCCTCCGGGACTAGTTATGAGCAGTTCTTC. Its translation is CASSQASGTSYEQFF.